This TCR beta chain appears in the sequencing data of a study of blood T cell repertoires in COVID-19. Overall study context: Samples taken during acute and convalescent COVID-19 were collected in the United States, Italy and Spain.

The sample holds a few counts of this clone. Germline V CDR1 and CDR2: SNHLY, FYNNEI. CDR3 length: 15 residues. Deletions cut 3 bases from V and 9 bases from J, with 15 bases between. Generated by immunoSEQ multiplex PCR, the TCRdb table keeps only in-frame clones and is missing some. The data contain some 180,000 clones, approximately 84% of them seen just once; the ten biggest clones take up approximately 2.6%. The sample consisted of peripheral blood. The sequence came from a woman over 75 with COVID-19, enrolled during active disease. The genes are TRBV2 and TRBJ1-6; a weak D match, TRBD1 (6 bases). CDR3 nucleotides: TGTGCCAGCAGTGATCAGGGGCCTATGGGTTCACCCCTCCACTTT. Residues: CASSDQGPMGSPLHF.